This T cell receptor beta chain was found in a study of blood T cell repertoires in COVID-19. Background on the study: Material from acute and convalescent COVID-19 was sourced from the United States, Italy and Spain. In each case, the material was cDNA or gDNA derived from T cells, B-cell-depleted T cells, or PBMCs.

Germline V gene lookup returns CDR1 MNHEY and CDR2 SVGEGT. This CDR3 comprises 15 residues. Trimming cost V 5 bases and J 7 bases; bases outside gene matches: 13. In the original workflow: Estimation of nucleated cell counts was performed using reference gene primer amplification. The repertoire was sequenced with immunoSEQ multiplex PCR; TCRdb's copy has only in-frame clones and lacks some. The V and J calls and clone size were taken over from that table, and D and trimming were inferred from the DNA. The sample shows roughly 120,000 clones, more than 75% of them seen only once. Specimen: peripheral blood. The chain employs TRBV6-2 or TRBV6-3 and TRBJ2-7; TRBD2 matches 8 bases. This TCR came from a woman aged 45 to 65 with acute or convalescent COVID-19. The CDR3, as DNA: TGTGCCAGCAGTCCGGGGTATGGCGGGGGGCTTGAGCAGTACTTC. Translated: CASSPGYGGGLEQYF.